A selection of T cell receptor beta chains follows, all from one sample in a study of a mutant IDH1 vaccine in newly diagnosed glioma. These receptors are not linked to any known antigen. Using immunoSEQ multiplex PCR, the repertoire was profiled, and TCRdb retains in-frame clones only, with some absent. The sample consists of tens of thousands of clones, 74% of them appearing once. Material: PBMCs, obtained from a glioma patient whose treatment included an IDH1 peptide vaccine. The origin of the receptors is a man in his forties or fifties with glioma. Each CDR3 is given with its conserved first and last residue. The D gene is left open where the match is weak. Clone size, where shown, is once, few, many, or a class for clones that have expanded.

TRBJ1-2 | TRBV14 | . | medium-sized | CASSQGKTSGYTF | TGTGCCAGCAGCCAAGGCAAAACCTCGGGCTACACCTTC
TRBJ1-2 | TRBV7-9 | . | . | CASSFDGNYGYTF | TGTGCCAGCAGCTTCGACGGCAACTATGGCTACACCTTC
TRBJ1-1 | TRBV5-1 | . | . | CASSLARIEEAFF | TGCGCCAGCAGCTTGGCGCGGATTGAAGAAGCTTTCTTT
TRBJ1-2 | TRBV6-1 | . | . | CATTEGGVYGYTF | TGTGCCACCACAGAGGGGGGCGTCTATGGCTACACCTTC
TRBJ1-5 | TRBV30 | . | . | CATAGGDNQPQHF | TGTGCCACCGCCGGGGGAGATAATCAGCCCCAGCATTTT
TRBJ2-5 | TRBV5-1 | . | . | CASSLEGHPQETQYF | TGCGCCAGCAGCTTGGAGGGTCATCCTCAAGAGACCCAGTACTTC
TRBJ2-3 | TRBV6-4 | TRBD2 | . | CASSDSSGGADTQYF | TGTGCCAGCAGTGACTCTAGCGGGGGGGCAGATACGCAGTATTTT
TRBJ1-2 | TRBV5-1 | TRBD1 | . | CASSDPGTGMHTF | TGCGCCAGCAGCGATCCCGGGACAGGGATGCACACCTTC
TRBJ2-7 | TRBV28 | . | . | CASTVLNSYEQYF | TGTGCCAGCACGGTACTCAACTCCTACGAGCAGTACTTC
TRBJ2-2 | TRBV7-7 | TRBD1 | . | CASSSGGQVGGELFF | TGTGCTAGCAGCTCCGGCGGACAGGTGGGGGGGGAGCTGTTTTTT
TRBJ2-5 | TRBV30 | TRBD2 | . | CAWRSGTTSETQYF | TGTGCCTGGAGATCCGGGACTACCTCGGAGACCCAGTACTTC
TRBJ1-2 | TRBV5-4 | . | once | CASSLGIGHDAYGYTF | TGTGCCAGCAGCTTGGGTATAGGACACGATGCCTATGGCTACACCTTC
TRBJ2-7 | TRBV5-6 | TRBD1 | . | CASSPGQGIYEQYF | TGTGCCAGCAGCCCAGGACAGGGAATCTACGAGCAGTACTTC
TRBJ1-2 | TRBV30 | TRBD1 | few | CAWSVRTGDGYTF | TGTGCCTGGAGTGTAAGGACAGGTGATGGCTACACCTTC
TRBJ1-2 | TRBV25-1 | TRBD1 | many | CASSVTGGGIYGYTF | TGTGCCAGCAGCGTGACAGGGGGCGGGATCTATGGCTACACCTTC
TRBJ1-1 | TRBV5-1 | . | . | CASSLPPTENTEAFF | TGCGCCAGCAGCTTGCCGCCCACAGAGAACACTGAAGCTTTCTTT
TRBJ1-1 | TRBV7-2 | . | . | CASSLGGGVEAFF | TGTGCCAGCAGCTTAGGCGGCGGCGTTGAAGCTTTCTTT
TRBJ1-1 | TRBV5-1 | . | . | CASSLAGGDYTEAFF | TGCGCCAGCAGCTTGGCCGGCGGGGACTACACTGAAGCTTTCTTT
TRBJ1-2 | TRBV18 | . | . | CASSSSRGRGYTF | TGTGCCAGCTCCTCTTCCCGGGGGCGAGGCTACACCTTC
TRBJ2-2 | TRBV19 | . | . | CASSIGMVGPGELFF | TGTGCCAGCTCTATCGGGATGGTGGGGCCCGGGGAGCTGTTTTTT
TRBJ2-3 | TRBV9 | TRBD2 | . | CASRRGGTDTQYF | TGTGCCAGCAGGCGGGGGGGTACAGATACGCAGTATTTT
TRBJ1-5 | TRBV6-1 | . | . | CASSEGRSANQPQHF | TGTGCCAGCAGTGAAGGCAGAAGCGCGAATCAGCCCCAGCATTTT
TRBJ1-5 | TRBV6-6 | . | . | CASSPEGTTFQPQHF | TGTGCCAGCAGCCCCGAGGGCACCACCTTTCAGCCCCAGCATTTT
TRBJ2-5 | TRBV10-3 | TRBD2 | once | CAIARVSGGETQYF | TGTGCCATCGCTAGGGTTAGCGGGGGAGAGACCCAGTACTTC
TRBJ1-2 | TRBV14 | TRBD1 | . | CASSPTDRVRYTF | TGTGCCAGCAGTCCTACGGACAGGGTTCGCTACACCTTC
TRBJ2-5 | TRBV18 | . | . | CASSPPSGLETQYF | TGTGCCAGCTCACCACCATCAGGGCTAGAGACCCAGTACTTC
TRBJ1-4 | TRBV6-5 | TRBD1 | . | CASSYSGGAGEKLFF | TGTGCCAGCAGTTACTCAGGGGGCGCGGGTGAAAAACTGTTTTTT
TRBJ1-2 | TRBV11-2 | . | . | CASSLDLGINYGYTF | TGTGCCAGCAGCTTAGACCTCGGAATAAACTATGGCTACACCTTC
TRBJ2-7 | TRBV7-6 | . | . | CASSPGGTGYISYEQYF | TGTGCCAGCAGCCCGGGGGGGACAGGGTATATCTCCTACGAGCAGTACTTC
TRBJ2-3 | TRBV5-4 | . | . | CASSPDPTSTDTQYF | TGTGCCAGCAGTCCCGACCCGACTAGCACAGATACGCAGTATTTT
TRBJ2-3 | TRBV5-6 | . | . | CASSREAVWDTQYF | TGTGCCAGCAGCCGCGAGGCGGTCTGGGATACGCAGTATTTT
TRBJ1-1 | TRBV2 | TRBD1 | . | CASSAGTGRTEAFF | TGTGCCAGCAGTGCCGGGACAGGGCGCACTGAAGCTTTCTTT
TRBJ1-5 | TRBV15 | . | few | CATSPSNQPQHF | TGTGCCACCAGCCCAAGCAATCAGCCCCAGCATTTT
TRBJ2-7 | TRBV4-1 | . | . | CASSYEGTYEQYF | TGCGCCAGCAGCTATGAGGGGACCTACGAGCAGTACTTC
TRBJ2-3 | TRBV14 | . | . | CASSPRQGGFTDTQYF | TGTGCCAGCAGCCCTCGACAGGGAGGGTTCACAGATACGCAGTATTTT
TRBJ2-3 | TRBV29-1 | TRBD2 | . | CSVDQGAGDTQYF | TGCAGCGTTGACCAGGGAGCGGGGGATACGCAGTATTTT
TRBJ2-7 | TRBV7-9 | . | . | CASSLVGPAPEQYF | TGTGCCAGCAGCTTAGTCGGTCCCGCTCCCGAGCAGTACTTC